Below are 10 T cell receptor beta chains sequenced from a single sample in a study of cytomegalovirus exposure and HLA in healthy donors. A multiplex PCR was run with 60 Vbeta primers and 13 Jbeta primers. Repertoires were generated with immunoSEQ multiplex PCR, while TCRdb's copy carries only in-frame clones and drops some. The sample gives roughly 100,000 clones, approximately 14% of which show up once; about 0.8% is in the top ten. Sequences were obtained from PBMCs. These receptors originate from a female donor in good health and CMV-seronegative.

The chain joins TRBV4-3 to TRBJ2-7, with 7 bases fitting TRBD2. The CDR3 contains 18 residues. Germline V gives CDR1 LGHNA, CDR2 YSLEER. V lost 0 bases to trimming and J lost 2 bases; unmatched junction nucleotides: 13. The CDR3 reads CASSQDWGQGRGAYEQYF. Written as DNA, the CDR3 is TGCGCCAGCAGCCAAGATTGGGGCCAGGGCCGGGGGGCCTACGAGCAGTACTTC.

This clone appeared a few times. This chain uses TRBV11-2 with TRBJ1-1; D gene uncertain. From germline, CDR1 is SGHAT and CDR2 FQNNGV. V was trimmed by 2 bases and J by 1 base, leaving 17 bases between them. The CDR3 has 17 residues. This CDR3 is CASSLSTSPLSNTEAFF. The CDR3 nucleotides read TGTGCCAGCAGCTTATCTACCTCTCCGCTTTCGAACACTGAAGCTTTCTTT.

The rearrangement joins TRBV2 to TRBJ1-6; D may be TRBD1 (5 bases). The V and J ends lost 6 bases and 4 bases respectively, with 10 bases between them. CDR1 and CDR2 from the germline V gene are SNHLY and FYNNEI. The CDR3 is 14 amino acids. CDR3 sequence: CASSGRGYNSPLHF. The CDR3 DNA is TGTGCCAGCAGCGGGAGGGGATATAATTCACCCCTCCACTTT.

The gene calls are TRBV18 and TRBJ2-5, with 8 bases fitting TRBD1. CDR1 KGHSH and CDR2 LQKENI come from the germline V gene. The length of the CDR3 is 16 residues. Germline trimming cut 3 bases from V and 4 bases from J; bases unmatched to any gene: 10. Here the CDR3 reads CASSPVSDRVGETQYF. CDR3 bases: TGTGCCAGCTCACCCGTTTCGGACAGGGTGGGAGAGACCCAGTACTTC.

The chain recombines TRBV7-2 with TRBJ2-7, with TRBD2 identical over 8 bases. From germline, CDR1 is SGHTA and CDR2 FQGNSA. This CDR3 has 16 amino acids. V was clipped by 1 base and J by 2 bases; unmatched bases: 7. CDR3 residues: CASSLVAGGSTYEQYF. Here the CDR3 DNA reads TGTGCCAGCAGCTTAGTGGCGGGAGGCTCCACCTACGAGCAGTACTTC.

This clone turned up a few times. The chain employs TRBV5-1 and TRBJ2-7, with D perhaps TRBD2 (6 bases). The length of the CDR3 is 14 residues. Trimming shortened V by 0 bases and J by 9 bases, and 16 bases separated the two germline ends. Germline V gene data show CDR1 as SGHRS and CDR2 as YFSETQ. CDR3 nucleotide sequence: TGCGCCAGCAGCTTGGGTCATCCCCAGGAGGGGCAGTACTTC. As protein: CASSLGHPQEGQYF.

The chain has TRBV12-5 and TRBJ2-3; no reliable D call. Per germline, CDR1 LGHNT and CDR2 FRNRAP. V gave up 4 bases and J gave up 1 base, with 24 bases separating them. The CDR3 covers 19 residues. CDR3 sequence reads: CASGSGNRPPRECTDTQYF. The CDR3 DNA is TGTGCTAGTGGTTCTGGTAACCGCCCCCCCCGAGAATGCACAGATACGCAGTATTTT.

This clone was picked up a small number of times. V usage is TRBV6-1 and J usage is TRBJ2-3; 7 nucleotides line up with TRBD2. V lost 10 bases to trimming and J lost 4 bases; unmatched junction nucleotides: 5. The CDR3 has 12 residues. Germline V lookup: CDR1 MNHNS, CDR2 SASEGT. DNA for the CDR3: TGTGCCACATCCGGGGGGTCAGATACGCAGTATTTT. Protein product: CATSGGSDTQYF.

The table lists this clone with a few counts. This chain links TRBV10-3 with TRBJ1-4, with D perhaps TRBD1 (5 bases). The ends were cut back, 10 bases at V and 1 base at J, with 13 bases in the middle. CDR1 ENHRY and CDR2 SYGVKD come from the germline V gene. This CDR3 has 14 amino acids. CDR3 nucleotide sequence: TGTGCCAGTGGTCCGGACATAACTAATGAAAAACTGTTTTTT. Encoded protein: CASGPDITNEKLFF.

The CDR3 sequence is CASSGQRLEYEQYF. The CDR3 DNA is TGCGCCAGCAGCGGCCAGAGGCTGGAGTACGAGCAGTACTTC. The rearrangement uses TRBV5-1 and TRBJ2-7; no definite D call. The germline V gene has CDR1 SGHRS and CDR2 YFSETQ. CDR3 length: 14 residues. Trimming removed 4 bases at V and 4 bases at J, with 15 bases between.